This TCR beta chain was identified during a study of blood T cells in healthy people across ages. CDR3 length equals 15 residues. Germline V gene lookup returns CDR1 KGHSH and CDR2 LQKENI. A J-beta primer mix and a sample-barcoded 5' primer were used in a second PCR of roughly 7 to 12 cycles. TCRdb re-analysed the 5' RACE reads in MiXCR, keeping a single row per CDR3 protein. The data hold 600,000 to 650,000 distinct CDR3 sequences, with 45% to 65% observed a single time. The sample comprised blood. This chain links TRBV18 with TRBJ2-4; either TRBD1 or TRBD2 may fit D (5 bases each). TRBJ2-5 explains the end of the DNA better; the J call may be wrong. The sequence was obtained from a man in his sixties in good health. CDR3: CASSPQARGGQTQYF. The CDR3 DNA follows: TGTGCCAGCTCACCACAAGCGAGGGGCGGGCAGACCCAGTACTTC.